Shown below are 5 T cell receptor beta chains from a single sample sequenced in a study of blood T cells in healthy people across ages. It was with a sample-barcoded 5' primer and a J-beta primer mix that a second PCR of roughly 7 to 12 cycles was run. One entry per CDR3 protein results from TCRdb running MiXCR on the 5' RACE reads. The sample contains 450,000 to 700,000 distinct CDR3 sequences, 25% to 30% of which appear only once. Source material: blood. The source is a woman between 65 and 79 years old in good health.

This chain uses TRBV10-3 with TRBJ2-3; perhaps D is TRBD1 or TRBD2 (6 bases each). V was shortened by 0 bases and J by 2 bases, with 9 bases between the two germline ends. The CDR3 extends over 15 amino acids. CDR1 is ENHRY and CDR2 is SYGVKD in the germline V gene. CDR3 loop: CAISESGGPTDTQYF. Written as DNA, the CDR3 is TGTGCCATCAGTGAGTCTGGGGGGCCCACAGATACGCAGTATTTT.

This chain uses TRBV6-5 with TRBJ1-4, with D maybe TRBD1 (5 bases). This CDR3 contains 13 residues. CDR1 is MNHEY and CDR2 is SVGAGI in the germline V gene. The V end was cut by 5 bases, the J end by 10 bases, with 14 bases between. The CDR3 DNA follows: TGTGCCAGCAGTCCGGGGGGAGATGGAAAACTGTTTTTT. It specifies CASSPGGDGKLFF.

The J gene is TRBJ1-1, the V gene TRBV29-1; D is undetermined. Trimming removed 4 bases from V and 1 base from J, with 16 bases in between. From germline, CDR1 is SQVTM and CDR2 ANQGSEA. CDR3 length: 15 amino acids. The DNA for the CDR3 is TGCAGCGTTGTATTGACGTTGCTGCAGAACACTGAAGCTTTCTTT. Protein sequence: CSVVLTLLQNTEAFF.

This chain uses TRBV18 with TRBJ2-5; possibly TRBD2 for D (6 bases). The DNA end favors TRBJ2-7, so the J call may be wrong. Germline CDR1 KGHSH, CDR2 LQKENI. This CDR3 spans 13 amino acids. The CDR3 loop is CASSPPEGYEQYF. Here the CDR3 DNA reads TGTGCCAGCTCACCACCGGAGGGCTACGAGCAGTACTTC.

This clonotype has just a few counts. The CDR3: CASSSFSTNEKLFF. CDR3 in DNA: TGTGCCAGCAGTTCCTTTTCGACTAATGAAAAACTGTTTTTT. V is TRBV6-5 and J is TRBJ1-4; unclear D gene. Trimming shortened V by 4 bases and J by 2 bases, and 8 bases separated the two germline ends. CDR1 and CDR2 (germline): MNHEY, SVGAGI. The CDR3 has 14 residues.